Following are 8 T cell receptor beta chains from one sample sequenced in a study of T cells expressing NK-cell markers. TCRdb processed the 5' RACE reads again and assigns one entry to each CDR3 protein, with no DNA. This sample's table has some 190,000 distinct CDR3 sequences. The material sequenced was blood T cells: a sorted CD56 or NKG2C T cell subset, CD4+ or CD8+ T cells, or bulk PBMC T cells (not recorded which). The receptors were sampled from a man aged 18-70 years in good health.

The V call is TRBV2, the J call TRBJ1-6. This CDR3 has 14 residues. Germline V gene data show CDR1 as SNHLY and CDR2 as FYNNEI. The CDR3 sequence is CASFSTFYNSPLHF.

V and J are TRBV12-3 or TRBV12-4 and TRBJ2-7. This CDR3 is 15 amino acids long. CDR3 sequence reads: CASRPGQATSYEQYF.

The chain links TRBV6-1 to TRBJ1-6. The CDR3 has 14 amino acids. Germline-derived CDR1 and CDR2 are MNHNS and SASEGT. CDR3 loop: CASSEETDNSPLHF.

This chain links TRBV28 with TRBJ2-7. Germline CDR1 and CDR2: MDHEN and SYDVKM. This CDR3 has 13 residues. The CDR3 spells CASSPGSSYEQYF.

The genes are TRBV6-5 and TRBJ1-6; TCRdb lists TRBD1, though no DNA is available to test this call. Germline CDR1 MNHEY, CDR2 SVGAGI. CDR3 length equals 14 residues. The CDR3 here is CASSSGSFNSPLHF.

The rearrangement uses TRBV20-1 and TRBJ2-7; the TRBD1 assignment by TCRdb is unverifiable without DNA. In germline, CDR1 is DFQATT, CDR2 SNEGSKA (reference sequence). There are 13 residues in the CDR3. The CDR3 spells CSAFRVGYYEQYF.

CDR3: CASSSSLAAEAFF. The J gene is TRBJ1-1, the V gene TRBV12-3 or TRBV12-4. The CDR3 is 13 amino acids.

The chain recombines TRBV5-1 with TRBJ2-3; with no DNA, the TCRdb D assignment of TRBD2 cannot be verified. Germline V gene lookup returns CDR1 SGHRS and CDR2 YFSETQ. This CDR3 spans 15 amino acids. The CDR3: CASSFTSGVTDTQYF.